The 30 T cell receptor beta chains below all came from one sample that was sequenced in a study of graft-versus-host responses after intestinal transplantation. The researchers put approximately 200,000 CFSE-labeled responder cells into plates with approximately 200,000 irradiated, violet-dye-labeled stimulator cells. Sequencing used immunoSEQ multiplex PCR; TCRdb keeps in-frame clones, though not all of them. Among 12,000 to 15,000 clones listed, roughly two fifths were seen once. The source material was alloreactive CD8+ T cells from a mixed lymphocyte reaction culture, sampled before intestinal transplant. Indicated subset: CFSE-low proliferating T cells sorted from roughly 6-day pre-transplant mixed lymphocyte reaction (GvH or HvG direction). Receptor source: a human patient who received an intestinal transplant.

This clone was observed a few times. The V and J genes are TRBV19 and TRBJ1-1; D is perhaps TRBD1 (5 bases). This CDR3 is built from 14 residues. Per germline, CDR1 LNHDA and CDR2 SQIVND (reference sequence). Trimming pared 4 bases from V and 0 bases from J, leaving 9 bases between. The CDR3 DNA reads as TGTGCCAGTAGTACTCTGACAGTGAACACTGAAGCTTTCTTT. Amino acids: CASSTLTVNTEAFF.

V usage is TRBV25-1 and J usage is TRBJ1-1; D not certain. The germline gives CDR1 MGHDK, CDR2 SYGVNS. The germline V and J ends were trimmed by 2 bases and 2 bases, with 12 bases remaining between them. There are 15 residues in the CDR3. The CDR3 nucleotides read TGTGCCAGCAGTGAAAACAGCCTCTTCAACACTGAAGCTTTCTTT. Its translation: CASSENSLFNTEAFF.

This clone was counted once. V and J are TRBV27 and TRBJ2-1; D is perhaps TRBD1 (6 bases). CDR1 is MNHEY, CDR2 SMNVEV, per germline (reference sequence). The CDR3 loop spans 14 amino acids. Deletions cut 4 bases from V and 4 bases from J, with 11 bases between. The CDR3 protein is CASSSRDTYNEQFF. The CDR3 region has the DNA TGTGCCAGCAGTTCCCGGGACACTTACAATGAGCAGTTCTTC.

Concerning this clone itself: Within the sample, other DNA sequences also encode this same CDR3. V and J are TRBV6-1 and TRBJ2-7; D gene uncertain. The CDR3 contains 13 residues. V was pared by 4 bases and J by 2 bases, with 9 bases between. Germline V CDR1 and CDR2: MNHNS, SASEGT. The CDR3 spells CASSARSPYEQYF. The CDR3 DNA reads as TGTGCCAGCAGTGCACGGTCCCCCTACGAGCAGTACTTC.

The chain has TRBV27 and TRBJ2-7, with 7 bases matching TRBD1. This CDR3 region has 14 residues. Germline V CDR1 and CDR2: MNHEY, SMNVEV (reference sequence). V gave up 6 bases and J gave up 2 bases; unmatched junction bases: 7. The CDR3 nucleotides are TGTGCCAGCAGATCACAGGGGAGTACCTACGAGCAGTACTTC. Its translation: CASRSQGSTYEQYF.

The chain employs TRBV11-1 and TRBJ2-7; possibly TRBD1 for D (6 bases). This CDR3 spans 13 amino acids. Germline loops: CDR1 SGHAT, CDR2 FQDESV (reference sequence). Trimming removed 5 bases at V and 1 base at J, with 9 bases between. The CDR3 sequence: CASSGGSSYEQYF. CDR3 nucleotides: TGTGCCAGCAGCGGGGGCTCATCCTACGAGCAGTACTTC.

The rearrangement links TRBV11-2 to TRBJ2-7; 14 bases line up with TRBD2. In germline, CDR1 is SGHAT, CDR2 FQNNGV. The CDR3 covers 18 residues. J gave up 3 bases and V 0 bases, and 7 bases lay outside the gene matches. CDR3 in DNA: TGTGCCAGCAGCTTAGACCCCGGACTAGCGGGAGGTGGCTACGAGCAGTACTTC. Translating it yields CASSLDPGLAGGGYEQYF.

The rearrangement links TRBV5-6 to TRBJ1-1; D unclear. Trimming cost V 3 bases and J 5 bases, with 14 bases left between them. The CDR3 covers 14 residues. Germline CDR1 reads SGHDT; CDR2 reads YYEEEE. The CDR3 sequence: CASSSTPFGTEAFF. Written as DNA, the CDR3 is TGTGCCAGCAGCTCGACACCTTTTGGGACTGAAGCTTTCTTT.

For this clone: This is likely an artifact of a read error, given a far larger clone one base away. Other DNA sequences in the same sample also yield this CDR3. J is TRBJ2-7 and V is TRBV7-9, with 10 bases that match TRBD1. CDR3 length equals 17 residues. V trimming: 5 bases; J trimming: 3 bases; junction bases outside the gene matches: 13. The germline V gene encodes CDR1 SEHNR and CDR2 FQNEAQ (reference sequence). CDR3 nucleotide sequence: TGTGCCAGCAGCCTGGACCGGGACAGGGGCCACTACTACGAGCAGTACTTC. Amino acid sequence: CASSLDRDRGHYYEQYF.

This chain connects TRBV7-2 to TRBJ2-1, with 10 bases matching TRBD2. Trimming at V came to 5 bases and at J to 10 bases, leaving 8 bases not matched to a gene. The germline gives CDR1 SGHTA, CDR2 FQGNSA. The CDR3 contains 14 residues. The CDR3 loop reads CASSSSGGSLEQFF. In DNA form, the CDR3 reads TGTGCCAGCAGCAGTAGCGGGGGGTCTTTGGAGCAGTTCTTC.

This clone was seen once. This chain joins TRBV9 and TRBJ2-2; no reliable D call. This CDR3 contains 14 residues. The germline V gene encodes CDR1 SGDLS and CDR2 YYNGEE. Between the trimmed V and J ends, which lost 3 bases and 6 bases, there was a span of 12 bases. The CDR3 loop reads CASSDGSDAGELFF. CDR3 sequence (DNA): TGTGCCAGCAGCGACGGGTCAGACGCCGGGGAGCTGTTTTTT.

This sequence joins TRBV4-1 and TRBJ2-5; TRBD2 aligns across 9 bases. J gave up 1 base and V 1 base, and 4 bases lay outside the gene matches. The CDR3 sequence is 16 residues long. Germline V gene sequence: CDR1 MGHRA, CDR2 YSYEKL. CDR3 loop: CASSQASGVAQETQYF. CDR3 DNA sequence: TGCGCCAGCAGCCAAGCTAGCGGGGTAGCCCAAGAGACCCAGTACTTC.

This clone was detected only once. The J gene is TRBJ1-1, the V gene TRBV7-6; no reliable D call. Germline V CDR1 and CDR2: SGHVS, FNYEAQ. The CDR3 contains 13 residues. With 6 bases removed from V and 4 bases from J, the gap between germline ends came to 12 bases. The chain's CDR3 is CASRLGEGTEAFF. CDR3 sequence (DNA): TGTGCCAGCAGACTGGGAGAAGGCACTGAAGCTTTCTTT.

The V call is TRBV7-3, the J call TRBJ2-1; 12 bases map to TRBD2. There are 15 residues in the CDR3. J lost 8 bases, V lost 5 bases, and 7 bases had no gene match. Germline V lookup: CDR1 SGHTA, CDR2 FQGTGA. CDR3 coding DNA: TGTGCCAGCAGCCTAGGGACTAGCGGGTTGGATGAGCAGTTCTTC. Its protein product is CASSLGTSGLDEQFF.

V gene TRBV11-2 combines with J gene TRBJ1-5, with D hard to call. The CDR3 extends over 13 amino acids. V dropped 2 bases and J dropped 7 bases, with 9 bases sitting between them. Germline CDR1 and CDR2: SGHAT and FQNNGV. CDR3 DNA sequence: TGTGCCAGCAGCTTATGGAACAGCCAGCCCCAGCATTTT. Protein sequence: CASSLWNSQPQHF.

This clone was observed at least ten times. V gene TRBV9 combines with J gene TRBJ2-3; 11 positions match TRBD2. Trimming cost V 3 bases and J 0 bases; bases outside gene matches: 3. The germline gives CDR1 SGDLS, CDR2 YYNGEE. CDR3 length equals 16 residues. The CDR3 loop reads CASSEGTSGSTDTQYF. CDR3 DNA: TGTGCCAGCAGCGAAGGGACTAGCGGAAGCACAGATACGCAGTATTTT.

V usage is TRBV15 and J usage is TRBJ1-2, with 7 positions matching TRBD1. V dropped 0 bases and J dropped 6; count of bases not matched to a gene: 19. The CDR3 consists of 19 residues. CDR1 and CDR2 from the germline V gene are LNHNV and YYDKDF (reference sequence). In DNA, the CDR3 is TGTGCCACCAGCAGAGATGGGGCCCTCATACAGGGGCCCATTGATGGCTACACCTTC. This translates into CATSRDGALIQGPIDGYTF.

This clone has a single count. V is TRBV4-1 and J is TRBJ2-4, with D possibly being TRBD2 (6 bases). The germline V gene has CDR1 MGHRA and CDR2 YSYEKL. With 4 bases removed from V and 0 bases from J, the gap between germline ends came to 19 bases. The CDR3 has 18 amino acids. The CDR3: CASSPVAGYNLAKNIQYF. CDR3 sequence (DNA): TGCGCCAGCAGCCCTGTTGCGGGATACAACCTAGCCAAAAACATTCAGTACTTC.

The chain joins TRBV27 to TRBJ2-7; 10 bases line up with TRBD1. Germline lookup yields CDR1 MNHEY and CDR2 SMNVEV (reference sequence). Trimming cost V 4 bases and J 4 bases; bases outside gene matches: 4. This CDR3 has 14 residues. CDR3 nucleotides: TGTGCCAGCAGTTGGACAGGGGGACGGTACGAGCAGTACTTC. Encoded protein: CASSWTGGRYEQYF.

The chain has TRBV6-1 and TRBJ2-5; D might be TRBD2 (5 bases). The closer fit of TRBJ2-7 to the DNA end suggests the J call may be wrong. Per the germline V gene, CDR1 is MNHNS and CDR2 is SASEGT. This CDR3 is built from 13 residues. The CDR3 DNA reads as TGTGCATCCCGGAGTAGAGGGCCCTACGAGCAGTACTTC. Protein: CASRSRGPYEQYF.

The rearrangement links TRBV4-1 to TRBJ2-5; 16 bases agree with TRBD2. The germline V gene encodes CDR1 MGHRA and CDR2 YSYEKL. The CDR3 length is 16 residues. V trimming: 0 bases; J trimming: 5 bases; junction bases outside the gene matches: 0. In nucleotides, the CDR3 is TGCGCCAGCAGCCAAGAGGGACTAGCGGGAGGGGAGACCCAGTACTTC. It is translated as CASSQEGLAGGETQYF.

This clone was counted ten times or more. This rearrangement joins TRBV5-6 to TRBJ1-2; 10 nucleotides line up with TRBD1. This CDR3 has 16 amino acids. V shed 4 bases, J shed 3 bases, and the junction held 9 bases outside the gene matches. Per the germline V gene, CDR1 is SGHDT and CDR2 is YYEEEE. CDR3 nucleotide sequence: TGTGCCAGCAGCCAGACGGGGACAGGGGTAGACTATGGCTACACCTTC. It yields the protein CASSQTGTGVDYGYTF. The whole variable domain, remainder taken from reference TRBV5-6 and TRBJ1-2, is DAGVTQSPTHLIKTRGQQVTLRCSPKSGHDTVSWYQQALGQGPQFIFQYYEEEERQRGNFPDRFSGHQFPNYSSELNVNALLLGDSALYLCASSQTGTGVDYGYTFGSGTRLTVV.

The table lists this clone with a few counts. CDR3 DNA: TGCGCCACCCAGGGGGTTAACACTGAAGCTTTCTTT. It encodes CATQGVNTEAFF. The rearrangement links TRBV5-1 to TRBJ1-1; 7 bases map to TRBD1. This CDR3 spans 12 amino acids. Germline assignment: CDR1 SGHRS and CDR2 YFSETQ. V dropped 9 bases and J dropped 2; count of bases not matched to a gene: 4. Using reference TRBV5-1 and TRBJ1-1 for the parts outside the CDR3, the full variable domain is KAGVTQTPRYLIKTRGQQVTLSCSPISGHRSVSWYQQTPGQGLQFLFEYFSETQRNKGNFPGRFSGRQFSNSRSEMNVSTLELGDSALYLCATQGVNTEAFFGQGTRLTVV.

This clone showed up just a few times. The chain employs TRBV15 and TRBJ2-7; the match to TRBD1 covers 8 bases. The V and J ends lost 5 bases and 5 bases, in that order; junction bases with no gene match: 5. This CDR3 has 13 residues. Per the germline V gene, CDR1 is LNHNV and CDR2 is YYDKDF (reference sequence). The CDR3 nucleotides read TGTGCCACCAGCGGACAGGGAAACCACGAGCAGTACTTC. Its protein is CATSGQGNHEQYF.

This clone was picked up a small number of times. The CDR3: CASSHLGLENIQYF. The CDR3 DNA follows: TGCGCCAGCAGCCACTTGGGACTAGAAAACATTCAGTACTTC. The rearrangement uses TRBV4-1 and TRBJ2-4, with 8 bases matching TRBD2. Unmatched junction bases numbered 3, after V lost 3 bases and J lost 5 bases. The V gene's germline CDR1 is MGHRA and CDR2 YSYEKL. The length of the CDR3 is 14 residues.

This clone was counted between two and nine times. The chain has TRBV6-1 and TRBJ1-5; 12 positions match TRBD1. Trimming removed 2 bases from V and 6 bases from J; junction bases left unmatched: 5. The length of the CDR3 is 16 residues. From germline, CDR1 is MNHNS and CDR2 SASEGT. The DNA for the CDR3 is TGTGCCAGCAGTGAAACCGGGACAGGGGGCCGTCAGCCCCAGCATTTT. Protein product: CASSETGTGGRQPQHF.

The chain combines TRBV7-9 with TRBJ2-7, with D possibly matching TRBD2 (6 bases). From germline, CDR1 is SEHNR and CDR2 FQNEAQ (reference sequence). Trimming removed 4 bases at V and 2 bases at J, with 9 bases between. The CDR3 totals 13 residues. The CDR3 region is CASSSSSAYEQYF. The CDR3 region has the DNA TGTGCCAGCAGCTCTTCTAGCGCCTACGAGCAGTACTTC.

This clone was found a few times. The rearrangement joins TRBV6-1 to TRBJ2-7; no clear D gene. The CDR3 length is 13 residues. Germline V lookup: CDR1 MNHNS, CDR2 SASEGT. V was pared by 6 bases and J by 4 bases, with 13 bases between. CDR3 protein: CASRPRNPYEQYF. In DNA form, the CDR3 reads TGTGCCAGCAGGCCGAGAAACCCTTACGAGCAGTACTTC.

V gene TRBV2 combines with J gene TRBJ2-7, with TRBD1 matching over 10 bases. The germline CDR1 and CDR2 sequences are SNHLY and FYNNEI. This CDR3 is 13 amino acids long. V shed 11 bases and J 5 bases; nucleotides not matched to a gene: 9. As DNA, the CDR3 is TGTGCCGGGGGACAGGGGCCGGGGGACGAGCAGTACTTC. It codes for CAGGQGPGDEQYF.

By share of the sample, this clone is medium-sized. The V and J genes are TRBV4-3 and TRBJ1-5; D ambiguous. Germline values: CDR1 LGHNA, CDR2 YSLEER. The CDR3 has 14 amino acids. V lost 2 bases to trimming and J lost 7 bases, with 12 bases between them. The CDR3 reads CASSQLSGGQPQHF. The CDR3 nucleotides are TGCGCCAGCAGCCAACTATCCGGAGGCCAGCCCCAGCATTTT.